These 30 T cell receptor beta chains originate from one sample sequenced in a study of blood T cell repertoires in COVID-19. Sequenced by immunoSEQ multiplex PCR; TCRdb stores in-frame clones only, minus some. Of under 200,000 clones detected, over 75% appear once; the ten largest clones hold around 10%. Sequencing used peripheral blood. These TCRs come from a woman of 80 years or more with acute or convalescent COVID-19.

The chain is built from TRBV5-1 and TRBJ2-1, with 8 nucleotides matching TRBD1. Losses at the gene ends were 5 bases for V and 9 bases for J; bases not matched to a gene: 7. CDR1 and CDR2 (germline): SGHRS, YFSETQ. This CDR3 is built from 13 residues. In nucleotides, the CDR3 is TGCGCCAGCAGACACCCTGACAGGGGTGAGCAGTTCTTC. It is translated as CASRHPDRGEQFF.

This clone has only one observation. The gene calls are TRBV19 and TRBJ1-3, with D tentatively TRBD1 (6 bases). Trimming left V 6 bases short and J 0 bases short, with 6 bases between. The CDR3 consists of 13 residues. Germline-derived CDR1 and CDR2 are LNHDA and SQIVND (reference sequence). In DNA form, the CDR3 reads TGTGCCAGTAGGACAGGCTCTGGAAACACCATATATTTT. Translating it yields CASRTGSGNTIYF.

The V call is TRBV12-3 or TRBV12-4, the J call TRBJ1-2, with D hard to call. The CDR3 spans 12 residues. Trimming took off 3 bases at V and 14 bases at J, with 16 bases between the two ends. This chain's CDR3 is CASSFGEGRWTF. DNA of the CDR3: TGTGCCAGCAGTTTCGGGGAGGGCCGGTGGACCTTC.

There are a few counts of this clone. The chain carries TRBV12-5 and TRBJ2-2, with TRBD2 matching 10 bases. This CDR3 has 16 residues. V was clipped by 1 base and J by 3 bases; unmatched bases: 2. CDR1 is LGHNT, CDR2 FRNRAP, per germline. The CDR3 region is CASGLGLAGDTGELFF. For the CDR3, the DNA is TGTGCTAGTGGTTTGGGCCTAGCGGGAGACACCGGGGAGCTGTTTTTT.

J is TRBJ1-3 and V is TRBV15; D may be TRBD1 (6 bases). Germline V gene lookup returns CDR1 LNHNV and CDR2 YYDKDF (reference sequence). The V and J ends lost 0 bases and 8 bases respectively, with 8 bases between them. CDR3 length: 13 residues. CDR3 region: CATSREQGHTIYF. In DNA form, the CDR3 reads TGTGCCACCAGCAGAGAACAGGGCCACACCATATATTTT.

The genes are TRBV10-3 and TRBJ2-1, with TRBD2 matching 11 bases. Germline-derived CDR1 and CDR2 are ENHRY and SYGVKD. Germline trimming cut 0 bases from V and 8 bases from J; bases unmatched to any gene: 3. CDR3 size: 15 residues. DNA for the CDR3: TGTGCCATCAGTGAGTCTGGGACTAGCGGAGATGAGCAGTTCTTC. It encodes CAISESGTSGDEQFF.

Notes on this clone: Other DNA sequences in the sample encode the same CDR3. V gene TRBV11-3 combines with J gene TRBJ2-7, with TRBD1 identical over 7 bases. The germline gives CDR1 SGHNT, CDR2 YENEEA. The V gene end was trimmed by 5 bases and the J gene end by 3 bases; junction bases not matched to a gene: 1. The length of the CDR3 is 12 residues. The CDR3 region has the DNA TGTGCCAGCAGCCGGACAGGCTACGAGCAGTACTTC. The encoded protein is CASSRTGYEQYF.

The chain joins TRBV5-6 to TRBJ2-3; a possible D gene is TRBD2 (5 bases). The CDR3 runs to 16 residues. The V end was cut by 6 bases, the J end by 8 bases, with 25 bases between. The V gene's germline CDR1 is SGHDT and CDR2 YYEEEE. CDR3 nucleotides: TGTGCCAGCATCATCGGAGGCAATTCGCCGCCAGTTACGCAGTATTTT. Its protein is CASIIGGNSPPVTQYF.

The chain is built from TRBV6-1 and TRBJ2-2, with D perhaps matching TRBD2 (7 bases). CDR1 is MNHNS and CDR2 is SASEGT in the germline V gene. The CDR3 is made up of 15 amino acids. Between the trimmed V and J ends, which lost 2 bases and 4 bases, there was a span of 11 bases. The CDR3 coding sequence is TGTGCCAGCAGTGAACGAGGGGGGGGCACCGGGGAGCTGTTTTTT. It translates to CASSERGGGTGELFF.

The chain links TRBV5-4 to TRBJ1-6, with TRBD1 as a possible D gene (6 bases). From germline, CDR1 is SGHNT and CDR2 YYREEE (reference sequence). V was clipped by 1 base and J by 0 bases, with 8 bases between them. CDR3 length: 16 residues. CDR3 residues: CASSLNRASYNSPLHF. CDR3 nucleotide sequence: TGTGCCAGCAGCTTGAACAGGGCCTCCTATAATTCACCCCTCCACTTT.

The V gene is TRBV6-1, the J gene TRBJ2-2; a possible D gene is TRBD1 (6 bases). Germline lookup yields CDR1 MNHNS and CDR2 SASEGT. The CDR3 is 15 residues long. Trimming cost V 2 bases and J 1 base, with 8 bases left between them. In DNA form, the CDR3 reads TGTGCCAGCAGTGAATCGACAGGGAACACCGGGGAGCTGTTTTTT. It codes for CASSESTGNTGELFF.

The chain recombines TRBV21-1 with TRBJ2-7; TRBD2 is taken as the D call from the table, unchecked against the DNA. TRBV21-1 is termed a pseudogene. This CDR3 is 17 amino acids long. This CDR3 is CASSKALVGGSSYEQYF. DNA of the CDR3: TGTGCCAGCAGCAAAGCGCTCGTGGGAGGGAGCTCCTACGAGCAGTACTTC.

The chain has TRBV18 and TRBJ1-6, with D possibly being TRBD1 (5 bases). This CDR3 is built from 14 residues. The ends were cut back, 3 bases at V and 5 bases at J, with 8 bases in the middle. Germline V gene data show CDR1 as KGHSH and CDR2 as LQKENI. This CDR3 reads CASSPRENNSPLHF. The CDR3 DNA is TGTGCCAGCTCACCCAGGGAAAATAATTCACCCCTCCACTTT.

This rearrangement joins TRBV19 to TRBJ1-1; D is perhaps TRBD1 (5 bases). CDR1 LNHDA and CDR2 SQIVND come from the germline V gene (reference sequence). This CDR3 contains 14 residues. V dropped 3 bases and J dropped 3 bases, with 11 bases sitting between them. The CDR3 nucleotides read TGTGCCAGTAGTATTCTGTCGGGGGACACTGAAGCTTTCTTT. Translation gives CASSILSGDTEAFF.

The chain couples TRBV5-1 to TRBJ1-2, with D maybe TRBD1 (5 bases). The CDR3 length is 15 residues. Germline CDR1 reads SGHRS; CDR2 reads YFSETQ. With 0 bases removed from V and 8 bases from J, the gap between germline ends came to 17 bases. CDR3 in DNA: TGCGCCAGCAGCTTGGGGGGCAGGGCCCCTGGAGGCTACACCTTC. This encodes CASSLGGRAPGGYTF.

V gene TRBV10-3 combines with J gene TRBJ2-3; possible D gene TRBD1, 5 bases. From germline, CDR1 is ENHRY and CDR2 SYGVKD. Deletions cut 11 bases from V and 4 bases from J, with 19 bases between. CDR3 size: 14 residues. The CDR3, as DNA: TGTGCCGCCACCGATGGGGCCCCTTCAGATACGCAGTATTTT. Translation: CAATDGAPSDTQYF.

The chain carries TRBV6-4 and TRBJ2-2; D is undetermined. The CDR3 runs to 14 residues. Germline V CDR1 and CDR2: MRHNA, SNTAGT. CDR3 loop: CASSPGVNTGELFF. The CDR3 region has the DNA TGTGCTAGCTCCCCCGGAGTGAACACCGGGGAGCTGTTTTTT.

The gene calls are TRBV7-3 and TRBJ2-1, with D tentatively TRBD1 (5 bases). Trimming took off 5 bases at V and 2 bases at J, with 13 bases between the two ends. The CDR3 is 15 residues long. The germline V gene has CDR1 SGHTA and CDR2 FQGTGA. The CDR3 coding sequence is TGTGCCAGCAGCCTTACAGGCGGACCCTACAATGAGCAGTTCTTC. This codes for CASSLTGGPYNEQFF.

CDR3 nucleotide sequence: TGTGCCAGCACTAGAGACAGGGGGGCGAACATTCAGTACTTC. Protein sequence: CASTRDRGANIQYF. The chain recombines TRBV2 with TRBJ2-4; 9 bases line up with TRBD1. This CDR3 has 14 residues. After removal of 7 bases from V and 7 bases from J, the junction contained 8 bases not matched to a gene. The germline V gene has CDR1 SNHLY and CDR2 FYNNEI.

As DNA, the CDR3 is TGTGCCAGTAGTATAGGACTAGCGGGCCTCTACGAGCAGTACTTC. As protein: CASSIGLAGLYEQYF. The chain carries TRBV19 and TRBJ2-7; 10 bases agree with TRBD2. This CDR3 spans 15 amino acids. From germline, CDR1 is LNHDA and CDR2 SQIVND (reference sequence). V was pared by 1 base and J by 3 bases, with 3 bases of the junction left unmatched.

The chain has TRBV19 and TRBJ1-5; D is uncertain. With 1 base removed from V and 5 bases from J, the gap between germline ends came to 9 bases. This CDR3 spans 14 amino acids. CDR1 is LNHDA and CDR2 is SQIVND in the germline V gene (reference sequence). The CDR3 spells CASSIVQIYQPQHF. In DNA, the CDR3 is TGTGCCAGTAGTATAGTACAGATCTATCAGCCCCAGCATTTT.

The V and J genes are TRBV6-5 and TRBJ2-3, with D unresolved. The CDR3 length is 15 residues. Germline CDR1 is MNHEY and CDR2 is SVGAGI. Trimming shortened V by 0 bases and J by 10 bases, and 17 bases separated the two germline ends. The CDR3 bases are TGTGCCAGCAGTTACTCGTTTACTAATTACGTAGCGCAGTATTTT. Its translation is CASSYSFTNYVAQYF.

The gene calls are TRBV4-2 and TRBJ2-4; 9 bases are shared with TRBD2. V dropped 4 bases and J dropped 0; count of bases not matched to a gene: 7. The CDR3 totals 17 residues. The germline V gene encodes CDR1 LGHNA and CDR2 YNFKEQ. The CDR3 DNA reads TGTGCCAGCAGCCCGGCGGGAGGGGTTTTAGCCAAAAACATTCAGTACTTC. This sequence encodes CASSPAGGVLAKNIQYF.

The V and J genes are TRBV3-1 (or the pseudogene TRBV3-2) and TRBJ2-1; 8 bases fit TRBD2. This CDR3 has 15 amino acids. Losses at the gene ends were 4 bases for V and 6 bases for J; bases not matched to a gene: 8. Germline CDR1 and CDR2: LGHDT and YNNKEL (reference sequence). The CDR3 sequence: CASSRAGGPINEQFF. The CDR3 bases are TGTGCCAGCAGCCGGGCGGGAGGCCCCATCAATGAGCAGTTCTTC.

In its sample, this clone was seen once. J is TRBJ2-7 and V is TRBV24-1, with 7 positions matching TRBD1. CDR3 length equals 15 residues. Germline CDR1 is KGHDR and CDR2 is SFDVKD. V lost 2 bases, J lost 1 base, and 4 bases stayed unmatched. The CDR3 reads CATSDSGQTSYEQYF. CDR3 DNA: TGTGCCACCAGTGATTCGGGACAGACATCCTACGAGCAGTACTTC.

J is TRBJ2-5 and V is TRBV29-1; 11 nucleotides align to TRBD1. The CDR3 contains 14 residues. V was pared by 6 bases and J by 1 base, with 4 bases of the junction left unmatched. Germline-derived CDR1 and CDR2 are SQVTM and ANQGSEA. The CDR3 region is CSVGTGGFQETQYF. The CDR3 DNA sequence: TGCAGCGTCGGGACAGGGGGATTCCAAGAGACCCAGTACTTC.

CDR3 coding DNA: TGTGCCAGCTCACCCAGGCGGGGGGTCGGAGATACGCAGTATTTT. Encoded protein: CASSPRRGVGDTQYF. This chain connects TRBV18 to TRBJ2-3; 8 nucleotides line up with TRBD2. Germline values: CDR1 KGHSH, CDR2 LQKENI. Trimming removed 3 bases from V and 5 bases from J; junction bases left unmatched: 7. The CDR3 covers 15 residues.

In its sample, this clone was seen once. The chain recombines TRBV29-1 with TRBJ2-7; tentative D call: TRBD1 (6 bases). V was clipped by 0 bases and J by 5 bases, with 17 bases between them. Per germline, CDR1 SQVTM and CDR2 ANQGSEA. This CDR3 is built from 15 residues. CDR3 nucleotide sequence: TGCAGCGTTGAAGATCGAGGCAGGGGAAGCGACGAGCAGTACTTC. Translating it yields CSVEDRGRGSDEQYF.

V and J are TRBV6-1 and TRBJ1-2, with 7 bases aligning to TRBD1. Looked up from germline, CDR1 is MNHNS and CDR2 is SASEGT. The CDR3 length is 14 residues. V gave up 3 bases and J gave up 3 bases; unmatched junction bases: 4. CDR3 sequence reads: CASSELTGYYGYTF. CDR3 sequence (DNA): TGTGCCAGCAGTGAGTTGACAGGGTACTATGGCTACACCTTC.

V gene TRBV6-5 combines with J gene TRBJ1-2; tentatively, D is TRBD1 (5 bases). The V gene's germline CDR1 is MNHEY and CDR2 SVGAGI. Trimming cost V 7 bases and J 0 bases, with 15 bases left between them. This CDR3 is built from 15 residues. The CDR3, as DNA: TGTGCCAGCATCGCACGGGGGGGAGCTAACTATGGCTACACCTTC. This sequence encodes CASIARGGANYGYTF.